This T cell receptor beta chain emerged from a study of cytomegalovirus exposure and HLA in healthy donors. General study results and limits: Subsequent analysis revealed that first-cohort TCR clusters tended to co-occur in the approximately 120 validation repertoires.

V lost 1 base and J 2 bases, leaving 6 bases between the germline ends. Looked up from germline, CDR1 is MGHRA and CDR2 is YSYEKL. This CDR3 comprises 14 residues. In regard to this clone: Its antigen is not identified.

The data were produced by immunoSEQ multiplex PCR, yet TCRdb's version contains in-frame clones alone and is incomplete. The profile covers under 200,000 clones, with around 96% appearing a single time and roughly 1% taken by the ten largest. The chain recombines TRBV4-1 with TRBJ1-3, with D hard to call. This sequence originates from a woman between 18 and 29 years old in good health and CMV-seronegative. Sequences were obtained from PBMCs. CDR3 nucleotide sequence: TGCGCCAGCAGCCAAGTTTCCGCTGGAAACACCATATATTTT. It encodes CASSQVSAGNTIYF.